Below, 10 T cell receptor beta chains from the same sample are listed, as sequenced in a study of T cell responses to AZD1222 COVID-19 vaccine. Libraries were prepared by immunoSEQ multiplex PCR; TCRdb keeps only in-frame clonotypes and omits some of them. The sample has some 130,000 clones, over 90% seen once. Sequences were derived from peripheral blood, sampled on day 0 of AZD1222 vaccination. Every receptor here comes from an adult in good health.

This clone was counted once. The chain recombines TRBV6-4 with TRBJ2-7; D remains ambiguous. This CDR3 comprises 16 residues. V shed 0 bases and J shed 2 bases, with 14 bases lying between them. Looked up from germline, CDR1 is MRHNA and CDR2 is SNTAGT. The CDR3 is CASSDSRPRPTYEQYF. The CDR3 DNA reads TGTGCCAGCAGTGACTCGAGGCCAAGGCCCACCTACGAGCAGTACTTC.

The V call is TRBV6-2 or TRBV6-3, the J call TRBJ2-7, with D unresolved. The CDR3 consists of 11 residues. With 4 bases removed from V and 4 bases from J, the gap between germline ends came to 5 bases. CDR1 MNHEY and CDR2 SVGEGT come from the germline V gene. CDR3 in amino acids: CASSSAYEQYF. The CDR3 DNA reads as TGTGCCAGCAGTTCCGCATACGAGCAGTACTTC.

The rearrangement links TRBV6-5 to TRBJ2-7; TRBD1 matches 9 bases. The germline V gene encodes CDR1 MNHEY and CDR2 SVGAGI. The CDR3 sequence is 15 residues long. After removal of 7 bases from V and 3 bases from J, the junction contained 10 bases not matched to a gene. CDR3 residues: CASNPGTGKIYEQYF. The CDR3 DNA reads TGTGCCAGCAACCCCGGGACAGGGAAAATCTACGAGCAGTACTTC.

This clone has a single count. J is TRBJ2-7 and V is TRBV5-4, with D hard to call. CDR3 length equals 13 residues. V lost 5 bases and J lost 1, with 10 bases in between. Germline V lookup: CDR1 SGHNT, CDR2 YYREEE (reference sequence). The CDR3 coding sequence is TGTGCCAGCAGTTCGCCCGGGTCCTACGAGCAGTACTTC. As protein: CASSSPGSYEQYF.

This chain links TRBV7-8 with TRBJ1-6, with D unresolved. Germline V gene lookup returns CDR1 SGHVS and CDR2 FQNEAQ. V lost 6 bases, J lost 5 bases, and 14 bases lay in between. The CDR3 extends over 15 amino acids. CDR3 DNA: TGTGCCAGCAGAGAATTCAGCGTCCATAATTCACCCCTCCACTTT. This encodes CASREFSVHNSPLHF.

The chain uses TRBV28 and TRBJ1-6; 7 bases agree with TRBD1. The CDR3 totals 15 residues. The V gene end was trimmed by 6 bases and the J gene end by 11 bases; junction bases not matched to a gene: 13. Germline-derived CDR1 and CDR2 are MDHEN and SYDVKM. Here the CDR3 reads CASRPLRGAGAPLHF. Here the CDR3 DNA reads TGTGCCAGCAGGCCCCTCAGGGGGGCAGGGGCACCCCTCCACTTT.

This chain joins TRBV7-2 and TRBJ1-5, with D unresolved. Trimming took off 1 base at V and 3 bases at J, with 7 bases between the two ends. Looked up from germline, CDR1 is SGHTA and CDR2 is FQGNSA. The CDR3 has 14 residues. CDR3 bases: TGTGCCAGCAGCTTAGTGGCACCCAATCAGCCCCAGCATTTT. As protein: CASSLVAPNQPQHF.

CDR3 sequence: CSALTAAYEQYF. CDR3 nucleotides: TGCAGCGCCCTGACAGCAGCCTACGAGCAGTACTTC. This chain links TRBV29-1 with TRBJ2-7, with a weak D call TRBD1 (5 bases). The CDR3 extends over 12 amino acids. V was cut by 7 bases and J by 2 bases, with 12 bases left in between. Germline loops: CDR1 SQVTM, CDR2 ANQGSEA.

The rearrangement links TRBV19 to TRBJ1-6; TRBD1 aligns across 8 bases. Germline trimming cut 6 bases from V and 9 bases from J; bases unmatched to any gene: 13. CDR1 is LNHDA, CDR2 SQIVND, per germline (reference sequence). CDR3 length equals 16 residues. CDR3: CASSPRKTGGISPLHF. The CDR3 region has the DNA TGTGCCAGTAGCCCCCGGAAAACAGGGGGGATTTCACCCCTCCACTTT.

Written as DNA, the CDR3 is TGTGCCAGCAGGGGACAGGTCGAAAGCGGTGAGCAGTTCTTC. This translates into CASRGQVESGEQFF. The chain couples TRBV2 to TRBJ2-1; 8 bases agree with TRBD1. Germline loops: CDR1 SNHLY, CDR2 FYNNEI. This CDR3 is built from 14 residues. J gave up 9 bases and V 6 bases, and 10 bases lay outside the gene matches.